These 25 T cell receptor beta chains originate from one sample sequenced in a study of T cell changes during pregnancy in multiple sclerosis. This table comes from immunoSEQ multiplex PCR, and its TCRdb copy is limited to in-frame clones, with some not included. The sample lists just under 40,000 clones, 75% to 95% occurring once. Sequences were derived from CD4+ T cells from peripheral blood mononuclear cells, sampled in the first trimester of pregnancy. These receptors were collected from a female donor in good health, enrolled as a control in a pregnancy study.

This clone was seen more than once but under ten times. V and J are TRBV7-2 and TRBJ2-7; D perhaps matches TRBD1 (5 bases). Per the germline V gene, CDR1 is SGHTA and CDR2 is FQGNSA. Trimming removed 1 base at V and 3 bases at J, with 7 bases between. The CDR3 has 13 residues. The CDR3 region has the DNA TGTGCCAGCAGCTTAGAAGACAGCTACGAGCAGTACTTC. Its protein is CASSLEDSYEQYF.

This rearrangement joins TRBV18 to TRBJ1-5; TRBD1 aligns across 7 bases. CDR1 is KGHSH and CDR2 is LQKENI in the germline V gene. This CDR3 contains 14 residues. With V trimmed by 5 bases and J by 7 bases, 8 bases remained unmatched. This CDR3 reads CASSVTGILQPQHF. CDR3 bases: TGTGCCAGCTCAGTGACAGGGATCTTACAGCCCCAGCATTTT.

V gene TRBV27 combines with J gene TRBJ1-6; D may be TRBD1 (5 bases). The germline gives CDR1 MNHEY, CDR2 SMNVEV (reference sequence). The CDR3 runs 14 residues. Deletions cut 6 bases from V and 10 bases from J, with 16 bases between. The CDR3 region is CASSLGGGRSPLHF. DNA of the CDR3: TGTGCCAGCAGCCTGGGCGGGGGGAGGTCACCCCTCCACTTT.

The CDR3 sequence is CASSLAGVLETQYF. The CDR3 DNA is TGTGCCAGCAGCTTAGCGGGCGTTTTGGAGACCCAGTACTTC. This rearrangement joins TRBV7-2 to TRBJ2-5; D not resolved. V lost 0 bases and J lost 5, with 10 bases in between. The CDR3 loop spans 14 amino acids. The germline V gene encodes CDR1 SGHTA and CDR2 FQGNSA.

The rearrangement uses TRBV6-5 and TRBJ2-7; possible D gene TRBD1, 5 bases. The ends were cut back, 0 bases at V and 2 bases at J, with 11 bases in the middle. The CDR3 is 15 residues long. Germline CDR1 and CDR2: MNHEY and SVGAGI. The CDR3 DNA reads TGTGCCAGCAGTTACTCTTTCAGGGATACCTACGAGCAGTACTTC. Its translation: CASSYSFRDTYEQYF.

CDR3 DNA sequence: TGTGCCAGCAGCCGTGCCTTGACTAGCGGGGAGTACGAGCAGTACTTC. Translated: CASSRALTSGEYEQYF. This chain links TRBV27 with TRBJ2-7; 11 positions agree with TRBD2. After removal of 6 bases from V and 4 bases from J, the junction contained 11 bases not matched to a gene. The CDR3 consists of 16 residues. Looked up from germline, CDR1 is MNHEY and CDR2 is SMNVEV (reference sequence).

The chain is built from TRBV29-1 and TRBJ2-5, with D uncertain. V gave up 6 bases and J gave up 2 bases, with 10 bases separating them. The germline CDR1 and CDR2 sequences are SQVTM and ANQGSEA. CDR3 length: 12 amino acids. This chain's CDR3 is CSVGRPQETQYF. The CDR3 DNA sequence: TGCAGCGTGGGCCGGCCTCAAGAGACCCAGTACTTC.

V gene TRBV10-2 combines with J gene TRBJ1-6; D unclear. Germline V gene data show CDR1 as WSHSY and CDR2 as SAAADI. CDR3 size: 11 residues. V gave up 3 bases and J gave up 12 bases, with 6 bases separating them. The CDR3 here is CASSDSEPLHF. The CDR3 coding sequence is TGCGCCAGCAGTGACAGTGAACCCCTCCACTTT.

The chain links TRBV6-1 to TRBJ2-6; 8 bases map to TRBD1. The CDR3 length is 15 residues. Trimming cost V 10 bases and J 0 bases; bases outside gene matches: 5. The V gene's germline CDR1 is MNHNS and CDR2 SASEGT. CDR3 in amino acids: CATDRVGSGANVLTF. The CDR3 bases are TGTGCCACGGACAGGGTTGGCTCTGGGGCCAACGTCCTGACTTTC.

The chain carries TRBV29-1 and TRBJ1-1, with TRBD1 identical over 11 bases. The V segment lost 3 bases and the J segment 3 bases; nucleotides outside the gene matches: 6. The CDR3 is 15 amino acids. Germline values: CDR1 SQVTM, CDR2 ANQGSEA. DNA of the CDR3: TGCAGCGTTGACCGCGGGGACAGGGGGGACACTGAAGCTTTCTTT. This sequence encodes CSVDRGDRGDTEAFF.

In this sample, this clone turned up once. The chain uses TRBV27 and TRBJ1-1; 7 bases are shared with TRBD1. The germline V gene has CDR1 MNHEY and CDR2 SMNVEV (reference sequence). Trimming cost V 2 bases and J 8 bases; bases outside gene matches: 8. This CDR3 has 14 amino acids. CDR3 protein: CASSLTDRVGEAFF. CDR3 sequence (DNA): TGTGCCAGCAGTTTAACCGACAGGGTGGGCGAAGCTTTCTTT.

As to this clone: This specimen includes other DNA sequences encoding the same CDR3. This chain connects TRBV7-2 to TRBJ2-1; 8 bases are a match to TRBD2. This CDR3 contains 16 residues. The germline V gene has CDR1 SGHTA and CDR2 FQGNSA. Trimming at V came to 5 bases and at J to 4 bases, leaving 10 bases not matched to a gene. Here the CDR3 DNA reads TGTGCCAGCAGCCTGAGGGCGGGGGGCCTTTACAATGAGCAGTTCTTC. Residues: CASSLRAGGLYNEQFF.

The CDR3 spells CASSLGTSGGRETQYF. The CDR3 nucleotides are TGTGCCAGCAGCTTGGGGACTAGCGGGGGGCGAGAGACCCAGTACTTC. This rearrangement joins TRBV5-4 to TRBJ2-5; 14 nucleotides line up with TRBD2. The germline CDR1 and CDR2 sequences are SGHNT and YYREEE (reference sequence). This CDR3 comprises 16 residues. With V trimmed by 0 bases and J by 4 bases, 2 bases remained unmatched.

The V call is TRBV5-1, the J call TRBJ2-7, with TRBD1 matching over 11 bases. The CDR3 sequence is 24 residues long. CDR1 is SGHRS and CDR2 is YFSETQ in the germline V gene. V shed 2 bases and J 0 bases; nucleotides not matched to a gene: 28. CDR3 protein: CASSLLRDRGKRGYSGLSSYEQYF. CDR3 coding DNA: TGCGCCAGCAGCTTACTCCGGGACAGGGGGAAACGGGGATACAGCGGGCTGAGCTCCTACGAGCAGTACTTC. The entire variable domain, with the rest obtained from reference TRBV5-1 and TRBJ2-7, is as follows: KAGVTQTPRYLIKTRGQQVTLSCSPISGHRSVSWYQQTPGQGLQFLFEYFSETQRNKGNFPGRFSGRQFSNSRSEMNVSTLELGDSALYLCASSLLRDRGKRGYSGLSSYEQYFGPGTRLTVT.

CDR3: CASSFQPRGGNEQFF. DNA for the CDR3: TGTGCCAGCAGCTTTCAACCCCGGGGAGGAAATGAGCAGTTCTTC. This chain connects TRBV5-6 to TRBJ2-1, with D perhaps TRBD2 (6 bases). V was pared by 2 bases and J by 7 bases, with 16 bases between. The CDR3 length is 15 residues. CDR1 SGHDT and CDR2 YYEEEE come from the germline V gene.

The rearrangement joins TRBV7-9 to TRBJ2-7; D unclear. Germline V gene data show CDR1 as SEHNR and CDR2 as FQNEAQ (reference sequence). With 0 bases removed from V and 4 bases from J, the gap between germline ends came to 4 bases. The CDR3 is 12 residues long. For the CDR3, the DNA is TGTGCCAGCAGCTTAGCCGTATACGAGCAGTACTTC. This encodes CASSLAVYEQYF.

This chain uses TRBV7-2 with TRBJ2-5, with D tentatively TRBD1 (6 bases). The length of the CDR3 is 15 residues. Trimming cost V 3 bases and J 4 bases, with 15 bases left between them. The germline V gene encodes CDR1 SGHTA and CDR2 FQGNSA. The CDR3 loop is CASSFQGGNRETQYF. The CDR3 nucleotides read TGTGCCAGCAGCTTTCAAGGGGGTAATCGAGAGACCCAGTACTTC.

The CDR3 is CASSVHKETQYF. In nucleotides, the CDR3 is TGTGCCAGCAGCGTTCACAAGGAGACCCAGTACTTC. This chain uses TRBV5-6 with TRBJ2-5; no clear D gene. CDR3 length equals 12 residues. V lost 4 bases and J lost 5, with 9 bases in between. Per the germline V gene, CDR1 is SGHDT and CDR2 is YYEEEE. Full variable domain (outside the CDR3, taken from reference TRBV5-6 and TRBJ2-5): DAGVTQSPTHLIKTRGQQVTLRCSPKSGHDTVSWYQQALGQGPQFIFQYYEEEERQRGNFPDRFSGHQFPNYSSELNVNALLLGDSALYLCASSVHKETQYFGPGTRLLVL.

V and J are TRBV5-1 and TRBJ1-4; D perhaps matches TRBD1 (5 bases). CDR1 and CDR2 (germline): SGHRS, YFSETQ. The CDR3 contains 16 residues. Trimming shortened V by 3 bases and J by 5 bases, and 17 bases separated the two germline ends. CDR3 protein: CASSSLGRGRNEKLFF. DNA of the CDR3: TGCGCCAGCAGCTCCCTAGGGCGGGGGAGAAATGAAAAACTGTTTTTT.

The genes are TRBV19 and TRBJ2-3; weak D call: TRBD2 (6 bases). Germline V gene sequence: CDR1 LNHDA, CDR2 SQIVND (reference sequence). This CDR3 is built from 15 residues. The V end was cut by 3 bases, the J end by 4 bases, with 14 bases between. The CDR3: CASSIPGVLPDTQYF. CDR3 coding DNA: TGTGCCAGTAGTATTCCGGGAGTGCTCCCAGATACGCAGTATTTT.

This CDR3 reads CASSRDSNTEAFF. Here the CDR3 DNA reads TGTGCCAGCTCCCGGGACAGCAACACTGAAGCTTTCTTT. The chain couples TRBV18 to TRBJ1-1; 7 bases line up with TRBD1. Germline V gene sequence: CDR1 KGHSH, CDR2 LQKENI. V shed 6 bases and J 2 bases; nucleotides not matched to a gene: 3. The CDR3 sequence is 13 residues long.

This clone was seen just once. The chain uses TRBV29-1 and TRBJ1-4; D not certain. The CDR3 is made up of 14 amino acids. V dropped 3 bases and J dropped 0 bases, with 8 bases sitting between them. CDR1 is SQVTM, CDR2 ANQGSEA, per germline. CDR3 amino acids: CSVESVATNEKLFF. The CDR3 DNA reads TGCAGCGTTGAGAGCGTTGCAACTAATGAAAAACTGTTTTTT. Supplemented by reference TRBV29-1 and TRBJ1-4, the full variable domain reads SAVISQKPSRDICQRGTSLTIQCQVDSQVTMMFWYRQQPGQSLTLIATANQGSEATYESGFVIDKFPISRPNLTFSTLTVSNMSPEDSSIYLCSVESVATNEKLFFGSGTQLSVL.

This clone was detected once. The CDR3 DNA reads as TGTGCCAGCTCACCGGGCCTCTATGGCTACACCTTC. Translation gives CASSPGLYGYTF. The V and J genes are TRBV18 and TRBJ1-2; D remains ambiguous. Trimming took off 3 bases at V and 4 bases at J, with 6 bases between the two ends. The CDR3 contains 12 residues. The germline CDR1 and CDR2 sequences are KGHSH and LQKENI.

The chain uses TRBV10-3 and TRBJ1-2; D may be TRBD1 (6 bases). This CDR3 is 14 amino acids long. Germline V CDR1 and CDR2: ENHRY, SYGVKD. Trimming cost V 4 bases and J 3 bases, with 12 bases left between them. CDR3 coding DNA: TGTGCCATCAGTGGAGTGGGGGCCGACTATGGCTACACCTTC. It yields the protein CAISGVGADYGYTF.

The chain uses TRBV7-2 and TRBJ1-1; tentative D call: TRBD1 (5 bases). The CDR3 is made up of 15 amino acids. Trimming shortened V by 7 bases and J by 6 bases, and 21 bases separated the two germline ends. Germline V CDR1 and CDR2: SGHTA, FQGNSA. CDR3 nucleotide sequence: TGTGCCAGCACATTTAACCTGAACGGGGGAGCTGAAGCTTTCTTT. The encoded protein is CASTFNLNGGAEAFF.